The entry below gives a single T cell receptor (beta chain) sequence along with its context. Its target is unknown. The V gene lost 0 bases and the J gene lost 2 bases, with 5 bases spanning the gap. Germline V gene sequence: CDR1 SGHTA, CDR2 FQGNSA. The CDR3 extends over 14 amino acids. Treatment noted: roughly nine-day PBMC culture with coronavirus spike peptide pools or control peptides (ViraFEST assay). Using peptide pools, antigen-specific T cells were expanded in ViraFEST before TCRs were sequenced. This sample stems from a study of vaccination and CD4 T cells after COVID-19. Sequencing of cultured CD4+ T cell DNA used the Oncomine TCR Beta short-read assay. From the PCR reads, TCRdb called clonotypes with MiXCR, one entry per CDR3 protein. The repertoire includes approximately 17,000 distinct CDR3 sequences, approximately 40% of them detected once, and 12% sits in the top ten.

Sequencing was carried out using CD4+ T cells from blood, cultured in vitro. This clonotype was sampled from a human donor who had recovered from COVID-19. The chain has TRBV7-2 and TRBJ1-3, with D unresolved. CDR3 DNA sequence: TGTGCCAGCAGCTTAGCAGTAGCTGGAAACACCATATATTTT. Its translation is CASSLAVAGNTIYF.